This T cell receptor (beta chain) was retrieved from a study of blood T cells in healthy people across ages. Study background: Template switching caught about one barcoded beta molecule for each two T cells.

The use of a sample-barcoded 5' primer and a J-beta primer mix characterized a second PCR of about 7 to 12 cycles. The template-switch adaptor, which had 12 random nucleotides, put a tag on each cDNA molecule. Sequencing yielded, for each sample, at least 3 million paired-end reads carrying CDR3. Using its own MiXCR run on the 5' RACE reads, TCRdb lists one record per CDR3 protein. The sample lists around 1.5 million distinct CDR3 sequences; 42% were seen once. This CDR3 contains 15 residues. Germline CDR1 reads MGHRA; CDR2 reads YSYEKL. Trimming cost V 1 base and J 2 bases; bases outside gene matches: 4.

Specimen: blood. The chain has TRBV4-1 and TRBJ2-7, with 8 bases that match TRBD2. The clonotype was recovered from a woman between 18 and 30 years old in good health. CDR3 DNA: TGCGCCAGCAGCCAAGGTTCACTAGCGGCCTACGAGCAGTACTTC. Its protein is CASSQGSLAAYEQYF.